This T cell receptor (beta chain) was observed in a study of OX40 agonist ivuxolimab in advanced cancers. Study-level points and caveats: Antigen specificity remained undetermined for the expanded peripheral T cells.

Produced via immunoSEQ multiplex PCR; TCRdb's table is partial and in-frame only. Of around 31,000 clones in the sample, 90% were seen once. Germline V gives CDR1 WSHSY, CDR2 SAAADI. V gave up 6 bases and J gave up 5 bases, with 19 bases separating them. The CDR3 has 16 amino acids. To note about this clone: Its antigen is currently unknown.

The sequence was collected from an adult with an advanced solid tumor such as melanoma, head and neck, liver or kidney cancer. The input for sequencing was CD4+ or CD8+ T cells sorted from blood, taken in a trial of the OX40 agonist ivuxolimab. The rearrangement links TRBV10-2 to TRBJ2-2; weak D call: TRBD2 (7 bases). CDR3 sequence reads: CASRGQREGRTGELFF. CDR3 in DNA: TGCGCCAGCAGGGGACAAAGGGAGGGGAGGACCGGGGAGCTGTTTTTT.